The TCR beta chain described here comes from a study of T cells in women clearing cervical HPV infection. Study summary: Controls were women whose single incident HPV16 infection cleared within 12 months without precancer or cancer. HLA type could not be excluded as a confounder.

Notes on the study in general: TRBV6-7 relative abundance averaged roughly 0.099% in cases and 0.15% to 0.2% in controls.

Germline CDR1 is SNHLY and CDR2 is FYNNEI. This CDR3 has 14 amino acids. Germline trimming cut 8 bases from V and 6 bases from J; bases unmatched to any gene: 7. Concerning this clone itself: The antigen remains undetermined. The CDR3 end falls 3 residues outside the read, so it is completed with the germline J gene.

The protocol was immunoSEQ multiplex PCR, while the TCRdb copy is restricted to in-frame clones and leaves out a portion. The sample includes 13,000 to 15,000 clones. The receptor was derived from a woman aged 18 to 75 with a cervical HPV16 infection that either progressed to CIN3+ or cleared (not recorded which). The source material was blood buffy coat. The chain recombines TRBV2 with TRBJ1-4, with 9 bases fitting TRBD1. CDR3 DNA, as far as it was read: TGTGCCAGCCGCCGGGACAGGGTACATGAAAAA. This gives the protein CASRRDRVHEK. The whole CDR3 region reads CASRRDRVHEKLFF.